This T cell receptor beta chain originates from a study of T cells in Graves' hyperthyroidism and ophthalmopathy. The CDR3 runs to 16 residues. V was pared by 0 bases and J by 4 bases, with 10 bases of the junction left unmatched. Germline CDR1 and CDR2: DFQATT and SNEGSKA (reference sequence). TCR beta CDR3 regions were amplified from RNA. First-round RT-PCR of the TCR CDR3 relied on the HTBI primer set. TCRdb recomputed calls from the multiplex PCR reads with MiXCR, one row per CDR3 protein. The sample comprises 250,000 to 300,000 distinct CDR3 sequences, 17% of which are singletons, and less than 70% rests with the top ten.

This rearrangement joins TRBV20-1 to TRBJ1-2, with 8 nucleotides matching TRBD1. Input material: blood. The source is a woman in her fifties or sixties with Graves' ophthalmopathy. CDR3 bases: TGCAGTGCTAGAGATAGCCAGGGGGCGGGGAGCTATGGCTACACCTTC. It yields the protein CSARDSQGAGSYGYTF.